The entry below gives a single T cell receptor (beta chain) sequence along with its context. The CDR3 length is 13 residues. Germline V gives CDR1 SGHNT, CDR2 YENEEA. Trimming removed 0 bases at V and 7 bases at J, with 7 bases between. The sample originates from a study of cytomegalovirus exposure and HLA in healthy donors. Produced via immunoSEQ multiplex PCR; TCRdb's table is partial and in-frame only. The sample includes around 150,000 clones, 89% of them seen just once. The sample comprised PBMCs. The V gene is TRBV11-3, the J gene TRBJ2-1; D call uncertain. The clonotype comes from a man between 18 and 35 years old in good health and CMV-seropositive. This chain's CDR3 is CASSLDMRNEQFF. CDR3 sequence (DNA): TGTGCCAGCAGCTTAGATATGAGGAATGAGCAGTTCTTC. The variable domain in full, with the rest retrieved from reference TRBV11-3 and TRBJ2-1, is EAGVVQSPRYKIIEKKQPVAFWCNPISGHNTLYWYLQNLGQGPELLIRYENEEAVDDSQLPKDRFSAERLKGVDSTLKIQPAELGDSAVYLCASSLDMRNEQFFGPGTRLTVL.